This T cell receptor beta chain was captured by sequencing in a study of cytomegalovirus exposure and HLA in healthy donors. Whole-study findings and limits: TRBV6-2, TRBV6-3 and some other V segments were excluded as indistinguishable.

Use of 60 Vbeta and 13 Jbeta primers characterized the PCR. The repertoire was sequenced with immunoSEQ multiplex PCR; TCRdb's copy has only in-frame clones and lacks some. The data hold about 140,000 clones, with approximately 71% observed a single time. A remark on this clone: Its specificity is unknown.

Trimming took 2 bases from V and 3 from J, leaving 9 bases between them. The CDR3 is 13 amino acids. Germline V gene sequence: CDR1 SGHNT, CDR2 YYREEE (reference sequence). Material: PBMCs. The chain links TRBV5-4 to TRBJ2-7, with TRBD1 as a possible D gene (6 bases). This receptor was identified in a woman aged 50 to 65 in good health and CMV-seronegative. CDR3 loop: CASSFGTSYEQYF. CDR3 DNA: TGTGCCAGCAGCTTTGGGACAAGCTACGAGCAGTACTTC.